Presented here are 17 T cell receptor beta chains from one specimen sequenced in a study of T-cell memory formation after mild COVID-19 (dated by TCRdb to 2020 to 2022). The library was produced with 5' RACE. Reads for this sample came from an Illumina NovaSeq 6000. Starting from the raw public reads, TCRdb applied fastp trimming at Q25, assembled clones with MiXCR and retained in-frame beta chains. Every distinct CDR3 protein forms one entry, paired with its most common genes and DNA. Within this sample are more than 450,000 distinct CDR3 sequences, with roughly 18% of them counted one time only. The top ten constitute about 12% of the sample. The sequenced material came from PBMCs or a T cell subset sorted from them (not recorded which). The receptors come from an adult woman who had mild COVID-19 (a few samples of this study predate the infection). The sample titles of this study are shuffled in the database, so cell type and time point are left out; the donor was told from shared clones.

This clonotype has a handful of counts. Written as DNA, the CDR3 is TGCGCCAGCAGCCCGACCGGGGTCGTATCTGGAAACACCATATATTTT. It codes for CASSPTGVVSGNTIYF. The chain employs TRBV5-1 and TRBJ1-3, with D hard to call. V was trimmed by 4 bases and J by 1 base, leaving 15 bases between them. The CDR3 is made up of 16 amino acids. Germline CDR1 and CDR2: SGHRS and YFSETQ.

This clonotype was counted only a few times. V is TRBV7-2 and J is TRBJ2-6; 9 bases agree with TRBD2. The CDR3 totals 19 residues. Germline CDR1 and CDR2: SGHTA and FQGNSA. V was clipped by 2 bases and J by 0 bases; unmatched bases: 8. CDR3 in amino acids: CASSLNTLAGTSGANVLTF. The CDR3, as DNA: TGTGCCAGCAGCTTAAATACCCTAGCGGGGACCTCTGGGGCCAACGTCCTGACTTTC.

CDR3 bases: TGCGCCAGCAGCTCCCGGACGGGAGGCTCCGAGCAGTACTTC. It codes for CASSSRTGGSEQYF. The chain links TRBV5-1 to TRBJ2-7, with 7 bases lining up with TRBD2. Germline CDR1 SGHRS, CDR2 YFSETQ. The CDR3 covers 14 residues. The junction had 9 bases not matched to a gene; V was cut back by 3 bases and J by 6 bases.

The chain employs TRBV4-1 and TRBJ2-2, with D perhaps matching TRBD2 (5 bases). Germline CDR1 and CDR2: MGHRA and YSYEKL. The germline V and J ends were trimmed by 0 bases and 0 bases, with 20 bases remaining between them. The CDR3 consists of 20 residues. The DNA for the CDR3 is TGCGCCAGCAGCCAAGATCCGGGTGGGAGCTTAGTCTCGAACACCGGGGAGCTGTTTTTT. This codes for CASSQDPGGSLVSNTGELFF.

This chain links TRBV5-5 with TRBJ2-3; D gene uncertain. The CDR3 covers 15 residues. V dropped 4 bases and J dropped 1 base, with 13 bases sitting between them. Germline assignment: CDR1 SGHKS and CDR2 YYEKEE (reference sequence). The CDR3 DNA reads TGTGCCAGCAGCCCCCAAAGCTACGGCACAGATACGCAGTATTTT. Its translation is CASSPQSYGTDTQYF.

This chain connects TRBV7-8 to TRBJ1-1; tentative D call: TRBD1 (6 bases). The V gene lost 2 bases and the J gene lost 3 bases, with 16 bases spanning the gap. CDR3 length equals 16 residues. Germline-derived CDR1 and CDR2 are SGHVS and FQNEAQ. The CDR3 DNA sequence: TGTGCCAGCAGCTTAAGGGGGGCAGGGTTGGACACTGAAGCTTTCTTT. This sequence encodes CASSLRGAGLDTEAFF.

The chain carries TRBV6-2 or TRBV6-3 and TRBJ2-7; tentative D call: TRBD1 (6 bases). V was pared by 6 bases and J by 0 bases, with 21 bases between. Germline assignment: CDR1 MNHEY and CDR2 SVGEGT. The CDR3 has 17 amino acids. As DNA, the CDR3 is TGTGCCAGCAGCTGGACAGAAATCATATTCAGCTCCTACGAGCAGTACTTC. Its translation is CASSWTEIIFSSYEQYF.

This clonotype showed up many times. This chain uses TRBV5-1 with TRBJ2-3; 9 bases align to TRBD2. Germline V gene data show CDR1 as SGHRS and CDR2 as YFSETQ. The junction had 5 bases not matched to a gene; V was cut back by 3 bases and J by 6 bases. CDR3 length equals 14 residues. CDR3 nucleotides: TGCGCCAGCAGCTCGGGACTAGCAGGGGATACGCAGTATTTT. Residues: CASSSGLAGDTQYF. The complete variable domain, with remaining parts taken from reference TRBV5-1 and TRBJ2-3, reads KAGVTQTPRYLIKTRGQQVTLSCSPISGHRSVSWYQQTPGQGLQFLFEYFSETQRNKGNFPGRFSGRQFSNSRSEMNVSTLELGDSALYLCASSSGLAGDTQYFGPGTRLTVL.

This chain joins TRBV9 and TRBJ1-2; no definite D call. Between the trimmed V and J ends, which lost 3 bases and 3 bases, there was a span of 15 bases. The germline V gene encodes CDR1 SGDLS and CDR2 YYNGEE. This CDR3 spans 15 amino acids. The CDR3 sequence: CASSEGDRPDYGYTF. DNA of the CDR3: TGTGCCAGCAGCGAGGGAGACCGACCCGACTATGGCTACACCTTC.

V and J are TRBV18 and TRBJ2-2, with D hard to call. This CDR3 has 14 amino acids. The germline V gene has CDR1 KGHSH and CDR2 LQKENI. With 0 bases removed from V and 4 bases from J, the gap between germline ends came to 6 bases. CDR3 loop: CASSPPWGTGELFF. Here the CDR3 DNA reads TGTGCCAGCTCACCACCGTGGGGCACCGGGGAGCTGTTTTTT.

The chain has TRBV30 and TRBJ1-1; possibly TRBD1 for D (6 bases). Trimming removed 3 bases from V and 8 bases from J, with 13 bases in between. The CDR3 spans 12 residues. Germline CDR1 is GTSNPN and CDR2 is SVGIG (reference sequence). CDR3 coding DNA: TGTGCCTGGAGCCCGTCGGGGGCCGAAGCTTTCTTT. Its protein is CAWSPSGAEAFF. Full variable domain (missing parts from reference TRBV30 and TRBJ1-1): SQTIHQWPATLVQPVGSPLSLECTVEGTSNPNLYWYRQAAGRGLQLLFYSVGIGQISSEVPQNLSASRPQDRQFILSSKKLLLSDSGFYLCAWSPSGAEAFFGQGTRLTVV.

This rearrangement joins TRBV5-4 to TRBJ1-1; a weak D match, TRBD1 (5 bases). CDR3 size: 15 residues. Germline V CDR1 and CDR2: SGHNT, YYREEE (reference sequence). V lost 4 bases and J lost 1, with 14 bases in between. DNA for the CDR3: TGTGCCAGCAGCATTTCCGACAGTGGGAACACTGAAGCTTTCTTT. Translation gives CASSISDSGNTEAFF.

The rearrangement links TRBV29-1 to TRBJ2-6, with unresolved D. The CDR3 length is 14 residues. CDR1 and CDR2 from the germline V gene are SQVTM and ANQGSEA. The V and J ends lost 6 bases and 0 bases respectively, with 9 bases between them. CDR3: CSVVSHSGANVLTF. CDR3 nucleotide sequence: TGCAGCGTAGTCAGTCACTCTGGGGCCAACGTCCTGACTTTC.

This clonotype was observed a few times. This chain links TRBV13 with TRBJ2-1; D gene unclear. The germline CDR1 and CDR2 sequences are PRHDT and FYEKMQ (reference sequence). The CDR3 runs to 14 residues. The V gene lost 5 bases and the J gene lost 6 bases, with 14 bases spanning the gap. Written as DNA, the CDR3 is TGTGCCAGCAGCCGAGGAACTTTTCCCAATGAGCAGTTCTTC. It codes for CASSRGTFPNEQFF.

The CDR3 DNA follows: TGTGCCATCAGTGAGTCACCTGGACTGGAGCTGTTTTTT. It is translated as CAISESPGLELFF. The V gene is TRBV10-3, the J gene TRBJ2-2, with D possibly being TRBD2 (5 bases). The CDR3 spans 13 residues. Trimming took 0 bases from V and 10 from J, leaving 9 bases between them. Per germline, CDR1 ENHRY and CDR2 SYGVKD.

V usage is TRBV4-3 and J usage is TRBJ2-3, with D unclear. Germline loops: CDR1 LGHNA, CDR2 YSLEER. CDR3 length: 14 amino acids. V shed 1 base and J shed 4 bases, with 9 bases lying between them. In DNA, the CDR3 is TGCGCCAGCAGCCAAGTGACACGGGCAGATACGCAGTATTTT. This translates into CASSQVTRADTQYF.

The sample holds a few counts of this clonotype. At one end the junction does not follow the germline gene, possibly because of a read error. The chain uses TRBV7-7 and TRBJ2-7; 11 bases are shared with TRBD2. Germline V gene sequence: CDR1 SSHAT, CDR2 FNYEAQ (reference sequence). The CDR3 is made up of 17 amino acids. CDR3 in amino acids: CASSLVIVLAGAYEQYF. The CDR3 coding sequence is TGTGCTAGCAGCTTAGTTATCGTACTAGCGGGAGCCTACGAGCAGTACTTC.